This T cell receptor (beta chain) was captured in a study of cytomegalovirus exposure and HLA in healthy donors. This CDR3 contains 16 residues. The V and J ends lost 3 bases and 4 bases, in that order; junction bases with no gene match: 13. Germline V CDR1 and CDR2: SQVTM, ANQGSEA. The study ran its PCR with 60 Vbeta and 13 Jbeta primers. Method: immunoSEQ multiplex PCR; TCRdb's copy keeps in-frame clones and lacks some. The sample has fewer than 200,000 clones, about 77% seen once. This chain connects TRBV29-1 to TRBJ2-7, with 9 bases identical to TRBD1. The receptor's source is a woman between 45 and 65 years old in good health and CMV-seronegative. The sequencing sample was made of PBMCs. The CDR3 spells CSVETGQGLRSYEQYF. CDR3 in DNA: TGCAGCGTTGAGACCGGACAGGGGCTAAGGTCATACGAGCAGTACTTC.